The TCR beta chain described here comes from a study of blood T cell repertoires in COVID-19. The wider study: T cells, B-cell-depleted T cells, or PBMCs supplied cDNA or gDNA.

Participants, roughly 18 to 90 years old, spanned 25 or so US areas. Assignments of participants to cohorts depended upon their own reported clinical history. Resolution of symptoms, clearance, or two negative PCRs was present in recovered Cohort 3 donors. TCRdb's table, derived via immunoSEQ multiplex PCR, lists solely in-frame clones and lacks some. The repertoire holds about 480,000 clones, with 70% to 90% as singletons. This clonotype was obtained from a woman aged 40 to 50 who had recovered from COVID-19. Sequenced sample: PBMCs or T cells enriched from blood (not recorded which).

The CDR3 is CAISRRPFGQETQYF. DNA of the CDR3: TGTGCCATCAGTAGGCGGCCCTTCGGCCAAGAGACCCAGTACTTC. The V and J genes are TRBV10-3 and TRBJ2-5; D is ambiguous. From germline, CDR1 is ENHRY and CDR2 SYGVKD. There are 15 residues in the CDR3. V was trimmed by 5 bases and J by 1 base, leaving 14 bases between them.